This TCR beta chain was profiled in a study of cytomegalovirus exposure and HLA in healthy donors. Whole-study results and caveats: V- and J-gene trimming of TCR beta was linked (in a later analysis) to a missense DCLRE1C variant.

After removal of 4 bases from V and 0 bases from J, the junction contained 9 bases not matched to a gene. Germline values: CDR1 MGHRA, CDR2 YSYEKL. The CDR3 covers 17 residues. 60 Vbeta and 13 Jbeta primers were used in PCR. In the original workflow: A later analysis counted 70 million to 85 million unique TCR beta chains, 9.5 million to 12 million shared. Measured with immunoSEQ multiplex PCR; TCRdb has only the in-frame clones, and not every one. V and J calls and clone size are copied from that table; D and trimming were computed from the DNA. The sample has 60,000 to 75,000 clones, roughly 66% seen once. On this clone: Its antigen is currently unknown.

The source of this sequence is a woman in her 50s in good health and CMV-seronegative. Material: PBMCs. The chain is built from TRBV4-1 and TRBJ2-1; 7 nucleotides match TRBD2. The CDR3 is CASSRHPRTSSYNEQFF. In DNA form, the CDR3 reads TGCGCCAGCAGCCGCCACCCCCGGACTAGCTCCTACAATGAGCAGTTCTTC.